This passage covers 13 T cell receptor beta chains from one sample sequenced in a study of T cell responses to AZD1222 COVID-19 vaccine. Some clones are missing from TCRdb's copy, which holds only in-frame ones; the method was immunoSEQ multiplex PCR. Among about 20,000 clones listed, about four fifths were seen once. The sample in question was peripheral blood, obtained 28 days after the second AZD1222 dose. The source is an adult who received the AZD1222 COVID-19 vaccine.

The chain is built from TRBV19 and TRBJ2-7; D possibly corresponds to TRBD1 (6 bases). The CDR3 loop spans 13 amino acids. V lost 3 bases to trimming and J lost 3 bases, with 9 bases between them. CDR1 and CDR2 (germline): LNHDA, SQIVND (reference sequence). The CDR3 region has the DNA TGTGCCAGTAGTATGGGGGCGGGCTACGAGCAGTACTTC. Translated: CASSMGAGYEQYF.

The V and J genes are TRBV4-1 and TRBJ2-7, with D perhaps matching TRBD1 or TRBD2 (5 bases each). Trimming took 0 bases from V and 3 from J, leaving 12 bases between them. Germline CDR1 MGHRA, CDR2 YSYEKL. CDR3 size: 15 residues. CDR3 bases: TGCGCCAGCAGCCAAGATGACAGTAGCGACTACGAGCAGTACTTC. Translation: CASSQDDSSDYEQYF.

The gene calls are TRBV19 and TRBJ2-2; D unresolved. The germline V gene has CDR1 LNHDA and CDR2 SQIVND (reference sequence). The V gene lost 8 bases and the J gene lost 6 bases, with 7 bases spanning the gap. The CDR3 is 11 residues long. The CDR3 region is CASHRAGELFF. CDR3 DNA sequence: TGTGCCAGTCACAGAGCCGGGGAGCTGTTTTTT.

The V call is TRBV11-2, the J call TRBJ2-1; a weak D match, TRBD2 (5 bases). Per the germline V gene, CDR1 is SGHAT and CDR2 is FQNNGV. This CDR3 has 15 amino acids. Trimming left V 1 base short and J 1 base short, with 8 bases between. CDR3 sequence reads: CASSLVGNSYNEQFF. The CDR3 DNA is TGTGCCAGCAGCTTAGTCGGGAATTCCTACAATGAGCAGTTCTTC. The full variable domain, with the rest looked up from reference TRBV11-2 and TRBJ2-1, is EAGVAQSPRYKIIEKRQSVAFWCNPISGHATLYWYQQILGQGPKLLIQFQNNGVVDDSQLPKDRFSAERLKGVDSTLKIQPAKLEDSAVYLCASSLVGNSYNEQFFGPGTRLTVL.

The chain carries TRBV29-1 and TRBJ2-7, with TRBD1 matching 7 bases. The CDR3 contains 13 residues. Trimming at V came to 7 bases and at J to 1 base, leaving 7 bases not matched to a gene. Germline V gene lookup returns CDR1 SQVTM and CDR2 ANQGSEA. CDR3 in DNA: TGCAGCGCCAGACAGGGAGTATCCTACGAGCAGTACTTC. It translates to CSARQGVSYEQYF.

The chain recombines TRBV25-1 with TRBJ2-5; the match to TRBD1 covers 9 bases. V trimming: 0 bases; J trimming: 4 bases; junction bases outside the gene matches: 9. CDR1 MGHDK and CDR2 SYGVNS come from the germline V gene. This CDR3 comprises 17 residues. CDR3 DNA sequence: TGTGCCAGCAGTGAATATGACAGGGGGTGGTTCGGAGAGACCCAGTACTTC. This gives the protein CASSEYDRGWFGETQYF.

V usage is TRBV20-1 and J usage is TRBJ1-5; TRBD1 might be the D (5 bases). V lost 3 bases and J 4 bases, leaving 10 bases between the germline ends. Germline V CDR1 and CDR2: DFQATT, SNEGSKA (reference sequence). The CDR3 loop spans 13 amino acids. CDR3 in amino acids: CSASTAGNQPQHF. CDR3 nucleotide sequence: TGCAGTGCTAGTACGGCAGGGAATCAGCCCCAGCATTTT.

This sequence joins TRBV6-6 and TRBJ2-1; tentatively, D is TRBD1 or TRBD2 (5 bases each). Germline-derived CDR1 and CDR2 are MNHNY and SVGAGI (reference sequence). With 11 bases removed from V and 0 bases from J, the gap between germline ends came to 11 bases. The CDR3 consists of 13 residues. Written as DNA, the CDR3 is TGTGCCGGCCGGGACCGCTCCTACAATGAGCAGTTCTTC. Encoded protein: CAGRDRSYNEQFF.

This clone has only one observation. V and J are TRBV6-5 and TRBJ2-3; 8 positions agree with TRBD2. Losses at the gene ends were 6 bases for V and 3 bases for J; bases not matched to a gene: 8. Per the germline V gene, CDR1 is MNHEY and CDR2 is SVGAGI. The CDR3 has 15 amino acids. The CDR3 region is CASSPGGGRTDTQYF. In DNA form, the CDR3 reads TGTGCCAGCAGCCCCGGGGGGGGCCGGACAGATACGCAGTATTTT.

This clone was recorded a few times. The chain joins TRBV12-3 or TRBV12-4 to TRBJ1-1; D is undetermined. The CDR3 is made up of 13 amino acids. The V end lost 2 bases, the J end lost 5 bases, and 9 bases lay between the germline ends. CDR3 in DNA: TGTGCCAGCAGTTTATTGGTAGGGACTGAAGCTTTCTTT. Translation gives CASSLLVGTEAFF.

This sequence joins TRBV5-5 and TRBJ1-1; D is uncertain. The CDR3 spans 11 residues. Germline V gene data show CDR1 as SGHKS and CDR2 as YYEKEE (reference sequence). V lost 1 base to trimming and J lost 8 bases, with 6 bases between them. In nucleotides, the CDR3 is TGTGCCAGCAGCTTGACAGCAGAAGCTTTCTTT. Its translation: CASSLTAEAFF.

This clone was seen a single time. This chain links TRBV28 with TRBJ1-2; D gene uncertain. The CDR3 contains 12 residues. V was cut by 5 bases and J by 5 bases, with 9 bases left in between. From germline, CDR1 is MDHEN and CDR2 SYDVKM. Here the CDR3 reads CASSPLAYGYTF. CDR3 nucleotides: TGTGCCAGCAGTCCATTAGCATATGGCTACACCTTC.

V is TRBV11-2 and J is TRBJ2-1; no clear D. Germline values: CDR1 SGHAT, CDR2 FQNNGV. Trimming removed 5 bases from V and 5 bases from J, with 13 bases in between. This CDR3 comprises 14 residues. The CDR3 sequence is CASSETRSDNEQFF. CDR3 DNA: TGTGCCAGCAGCGAAACGCGGAGCGACAATGAGCAGTTCTTC.